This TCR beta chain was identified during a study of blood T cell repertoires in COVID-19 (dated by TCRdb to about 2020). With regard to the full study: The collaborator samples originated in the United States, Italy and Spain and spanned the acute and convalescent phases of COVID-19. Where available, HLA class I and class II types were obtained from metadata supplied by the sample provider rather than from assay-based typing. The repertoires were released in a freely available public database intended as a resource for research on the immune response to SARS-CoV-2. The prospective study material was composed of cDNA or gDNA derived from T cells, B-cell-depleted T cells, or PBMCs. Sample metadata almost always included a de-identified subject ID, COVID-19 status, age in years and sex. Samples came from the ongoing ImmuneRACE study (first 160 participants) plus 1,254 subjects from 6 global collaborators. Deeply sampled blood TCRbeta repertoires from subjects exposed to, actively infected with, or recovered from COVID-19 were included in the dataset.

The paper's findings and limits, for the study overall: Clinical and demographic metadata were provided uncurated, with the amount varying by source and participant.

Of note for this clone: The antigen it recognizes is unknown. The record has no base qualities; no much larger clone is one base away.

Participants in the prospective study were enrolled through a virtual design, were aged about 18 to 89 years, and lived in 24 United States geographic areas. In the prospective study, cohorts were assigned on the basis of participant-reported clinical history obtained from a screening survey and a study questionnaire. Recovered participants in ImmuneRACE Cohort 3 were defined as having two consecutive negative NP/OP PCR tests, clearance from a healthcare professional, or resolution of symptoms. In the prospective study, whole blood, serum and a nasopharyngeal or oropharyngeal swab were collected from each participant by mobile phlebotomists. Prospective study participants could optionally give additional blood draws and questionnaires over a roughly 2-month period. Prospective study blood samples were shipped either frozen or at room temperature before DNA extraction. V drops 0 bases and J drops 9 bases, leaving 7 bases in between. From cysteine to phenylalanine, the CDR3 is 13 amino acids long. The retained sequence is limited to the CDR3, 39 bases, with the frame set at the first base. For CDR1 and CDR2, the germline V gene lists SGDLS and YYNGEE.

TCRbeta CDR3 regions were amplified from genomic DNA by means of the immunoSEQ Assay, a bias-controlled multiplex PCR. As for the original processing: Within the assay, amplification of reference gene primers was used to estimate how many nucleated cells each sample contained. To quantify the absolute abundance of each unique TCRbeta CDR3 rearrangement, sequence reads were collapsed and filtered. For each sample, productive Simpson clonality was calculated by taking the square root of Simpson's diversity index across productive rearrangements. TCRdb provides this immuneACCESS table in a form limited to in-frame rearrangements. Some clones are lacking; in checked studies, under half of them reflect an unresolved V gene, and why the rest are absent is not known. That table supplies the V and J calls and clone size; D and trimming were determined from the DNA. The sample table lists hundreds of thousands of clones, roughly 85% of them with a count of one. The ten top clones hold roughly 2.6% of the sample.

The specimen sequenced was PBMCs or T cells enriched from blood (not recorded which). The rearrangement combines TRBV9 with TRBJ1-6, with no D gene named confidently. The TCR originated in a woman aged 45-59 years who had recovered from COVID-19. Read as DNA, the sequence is TGTGCCAGCAGCGTAGAACCGGGTTCACCCCTCCACTTT. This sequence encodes CASSVEPGSPLHF.